The source of this T cell receptor (beta chain) is a study of T-cell reconstitution after alpha-beta-depleted transplantation in children. This clonotype was seen repeatedly, ten times or more. Unique molecular identifiers tagged the TCRbeta library. TCRdb analysed the PCR reads with MiXCR anew, one entry per CDR3 protein. The sample includes roughly 100,000 distinct CDR3 sequences, 7% to 10% of them seen just once. The V and J ends lost 4 bases and 3 bases respectively, with 16 bases between them. The length of the CDR3 is 15 residues. From germline, CDR1 is SGHRS and CDR2 YFSETQ. The genes are TRBV5-1 and TRBJ2-5; a weak D match, TRBD2 (6 bases). Sample: PBMCs from the stem cell graft donor, taken from the stem cell graft. This sequence was found in a human donor who donated a stem cell graft to a child with congenital amegakaryocytic thrombocytopenia. CDR3 in amino acids: CASSIFSGLEETQYF. For the CDR3, the DNA is TGCGCCAGCAGCATTTTCTCGGGACTCGAAGAGACCCAGTACTTC.